This passage covers 15 T cell receptor beta chains from one sample sequenced in a study of identical twins. One entry per CDR3 protein results from TCRdb running MiXCR on the 5' RACE reads. This sample has under 300,000 distinct CDR3 sequences, with more than 13% found just once. Sequencing was carried out using memory (CD45RO+) T cells sorted from blood. Every receptor here comes from a woman in her late teens or twenties in good health.

This clonotype has a handful of counts. V is TRBV12-3 or TRBV12-4 and J is TRBJ2-5; 8 nucleotides agree with TRBD2. This CDR3 comprises 13 residues. V shed 6 bases, J shed 5 bases, and the junction held 5 bases outside the gene matches. The CDR3 bases are TGTGCCAGCAGGCCGGGAGGGTTGGAGACCCAGTACTTC. The encoded protein is CASRPGGLETQYF.

The rearrangement joins TRBV6-2 or TRBV6-3 to TRBJ1-5; TRBD1 agrees at 9 bases. The V gene end was trimmed by 6 bases and the J gene end by 7 bases; junction bases not matched to a gene: 4. There are 13 residues in the CDR3. The germline CDR1 and CDR2 sequences are MNHEY and SVGEGT. The CDR3 spells CASSTTGGQPQHF. For the CDR3, the DNA is TGTGCCAGCAGCACGACAGGGGGGCAGCCCCAGCATTTT.

The chain couples TRBV18 to TRBJ2-7; 9 nucleotides agree with TRBD2. Unmatched junction bases numbered 15, after V lost 6 bases and J lost 6 bases. CDR3 length equals 16 residues. Looked up from germline, CDR1 is KGHSH and CDR2 is LQKENI. CDR3 bases: TGTGCCAGCTCTCTACTAGGGAGCGGGAGGAAAATCGAGCAGTACTTC. Its protein product is CASSLLGSGRKIEQYF. Variable domain in full (rest from reference TRBV18 and TRBJ2-7): NAGVMQNPRHLVRRRGQEARLRCSPMKGHSHVYWYRQLPEEGLKFMVYLQKENIIDESGMPKERFSAEFPKEGPSILRIQQVVRGDSAAYFCASSLLGSGRKIEQYFGPGTRLTVT.

The chain combines TRBV12-3 or TRBV12-4 with TRBJ2-3; tentatively, D is TRBD2 (5 bases). The CDR3 is 18 amino acids. DNA for the CDR3: TGTACCATCAGTTTAACCAGACCCCCTAGGACTAGCACAGATACGCAGTATTTT. Translation gives CTISLTRPPRTSTDTQYF.

The rearrangement links TRBV7-2 to TRBJ1-1; D is unresolved. Between the trimmed V and J ends, which lost 6 bases and 0 bases, there was a span of 14 bases. CDR1 SGHTA and CDR2 FQGNSA come from the germline V gene. This CDR3 spans 15 amino acids. Here the CDR3 DNA reads TGTGCCAGCAGTCTAAGGGCCGCGATGAACACTGAAGCTTTCTTT. Protein product: CASSLRAAMNTEAFF. The full variable domain, in which reference TRBV7-2 and TRBJ1-1 provide the parts outside the CDR3, is GAGVSQSPSNKVTEKGKDVELRCDPISGHTALYWYRQSLGQGLEFLIYFQGNSAPDKSGLPSDRFSAERTGGSVSTLTIQRTQQEDSAVYLCASSLRAAMNTEAFFGQGTRLTVV.

The chain recombines TRBV21-1 with TRBJ1-2; TRBD1, the table's D call, lacks a check against the DNA. TRBV21-1 is given as a pseudogene. The CDR3 runs to 16 residues. The chain's CDR3 is CASSPPERGRWGGYTF. The DNA for the CDR3 is TGTGCCAGCAGCCCACCTGAAAGGGGACGGTGGGGTGGCTACACCTTC.

This clonotype showed up just a few times. This chain links TRBV3-1 with TRBJ2-4; no firm D call. The CDR3 extends over 13 amino acids. Per the germline V gene, CDR1 is LGHDT and CDR2 is YNNKEL (reference sequence). V shed 3 bases and J shed 9 bases, with 12 bases lying between them. As DNA, the CDR3 is TGTGCCAGCAGCCATCAGACCCCACGCATTCAGTACTTC. This codes for CASSHQTPRIQYF.

CDR3 region: CASSPRRLADTDTQYF. DNA of the CDR3: TGCGCCAGCAGCCCGAGAAGGTTAGCGGACACAGATACGCAGTATTTT. The chain employs TRBV4-3 and TRBJ2-3; maybe TRBD2 (6 bases). The germline V gene has CDR1 LGHNA and CDR2 YSLEER. Trimming took off 4 bases at V and 2 bases at J, with 16 bases between the two ends. The CDR3 runs 16 residues.

J is TRBJ2-3 and V is TRBV6-1; TRBD2 might be the D (5 bases). Trimming removed 8 bases at V and 1 base at J, with 16 bases between. CDR3 size: 15 residues. Germline V CDR1 and CDR2: MNHNS, SASEGT. CDR3 sequence (DNA): TGTGCCAGCTCGAGGGTAAGGGCCGGCACAGATACGCAGTATTTT. Translation gives CASSRVRAGTDTQYF.

V usage is TRBV29-1 and J usage is TRBJ2-3; D gene ambiguous. Deletions cut 4 bases from V and 2 bases from J, with 4 bases between. Germline V gene data show CDR1 as SQVTM and CDR2 as ANQGSEA. The CDR3 is made up of 11 amino acids. CDR3 DNA sequence: TGCAGCGTTGGTTCCACAGATACGCAGTATTTT. This sequence encodes CSVGSTDTQYF.

V gene TRBV6-1 combines with J gene TRBJ2-1; possible D gene TRBD2, 6 bases. This CDR3 is built from 15 residues. Trimming pared 6 bases from V and 5 bases from J, leaving 17 bases between. Germline V gene lookup returns CDR1 MNHNS and CDR2 SASEGT. The CDR3 here is CASSPLALLHNEQFF. The CDR3 DNA follows: TGTGCCAGCAGCCCTCTAGCGCTCCTTCACAATGAGCAGTTCTTC.

As concerns this clonotype: This sequence may be a read error, since a much larger clone differs from it by one base. V gene TRBV12-3 or TRBV12-4 combines with J gene TRBJ2-7; no reliable D call. The CDR3 is 15 amino acids. The chain's CDR3 is CTSSPRAASSYEQYF. The CDR3 coding sequence is TGTACCAGCAGTCCCCGGGCGGCCAGCTCCTACGAGCAGTACTTC.

This clonotype has just a few counts. The rearrangement uses TRBV29-1 and TRBJ2-1; the match to TRBD2 covers 14 bases. CDR1 is SQVTM, CDR2 ANQGSEA, per germline. The ends lost 7 bases at V and 7 bases at J; junction bases unmatched: 6. The CDR3 extends over 14 amino acids. The CDR3 bases are TGCAGCGGCCACGGGACTAGCGGGAGTAATGAGCAGTTCTTC. Translating gives CSGHGTSGSNEQFF.

This chain uses TRBV6-6 with TRBJ2-7; 8 bases match TRBD1. The CDR3 covers 12 residues. Germline CDR1 is MNHNY and CDR2 is SVGAGI (reference sequence). With V trimmed by 5 bases and J by 12 bases, 9 bases remained unmatched. The DNA for the CDR3 is TGTGCCAGCAGTCAATCGACAGGGGCTACGTACTTC. It translates to CASSQSTGATYF.

This clonotype was seen only a few times. The chain links TRBV27 to TRBJ1-1, with D maybe TRBD1 (5 bases). Per the germline V gene, CDR1 is MNHEY and CDR2 is SMNVEV (reference sequence). Trimming took off 8 bases at V and 8 bases at J, with 24 bases between the two ends. The CDR3 length is 15 residues. This chain's CDR3 is CASYSRVRSEGEAFF. CDR3 coding DNA: TGTGCCAGCTACTCCCGGGTCCGTTCAGAGGGGGAAGCTTTCTTT.